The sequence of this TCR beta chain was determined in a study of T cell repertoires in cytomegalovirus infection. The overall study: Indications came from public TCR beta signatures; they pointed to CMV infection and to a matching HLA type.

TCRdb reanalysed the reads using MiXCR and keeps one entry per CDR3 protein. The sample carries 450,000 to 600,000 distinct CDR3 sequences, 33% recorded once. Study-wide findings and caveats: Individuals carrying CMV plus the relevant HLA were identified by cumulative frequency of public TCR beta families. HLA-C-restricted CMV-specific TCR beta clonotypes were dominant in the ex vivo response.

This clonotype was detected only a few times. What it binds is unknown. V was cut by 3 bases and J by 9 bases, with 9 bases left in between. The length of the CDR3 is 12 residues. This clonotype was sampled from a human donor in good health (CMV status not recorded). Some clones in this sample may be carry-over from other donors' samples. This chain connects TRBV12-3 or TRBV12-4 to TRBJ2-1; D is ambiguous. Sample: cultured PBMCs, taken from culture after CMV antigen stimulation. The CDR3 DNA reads TGTGCCAGCAGTTTTGTAGGGTCTGAGCAGTTCTTC. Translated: CASSFVGSEQFF.